The entry that follows covers one TCR beta chain sequence. Its antigen is currently unknown. The sample belongs to a study of CD8 T cells in Susac syndrome. General study results and limits: TCR sequencing and HLA analysis covered a relatively small number of individuals.

CD8+ and CD4+ T cells taken from blood had their TCR beta sequenced. Matched for age and sex, the controls were healthy donors. Random hexamers were used to reverse transcribe 0.5 to 1 ug of RNA. Amplification of TCR beta CDR3 was carried out by immunoSEQ multiplex PCR, which covered 54 Vbeta and 13 Jbeta segments. TCRdb independently ran MiXCR on the immunoSEQ multiplex PCR reads; one entry per CDR3 protein. The table has some 100,000 distinct CDR3 sequences, about 96% seen once. V lost 3 bases and J 0 bases, leaving 12 bases between the germline ends. Germline CDR1 and CDR2: MNHEY and SMNVEV (reference sequence). CDR3 size: 15 residues.

This chain connects TRBV27 to TRBJ2-7; D perhaps matches TRBD1 (6 bases). This receptor was taken from a human donor in good health. Sequencing was done on a sample of CD4+ T cells from PBMCs. The CDR3 coding sequence is TGTGCCAGCAGTTTCAGGACAGAGAGCTCCTACGAGCAGTACTTC. It is translated as CASSFRTESSYEQYF.